The 20 T cell receptor beta chains in this list originate from one sample, sequenced in a study of blood T cell repertoires in COVID-19 (dated by TCRdb to 2020 to 2022). Library creation used the immunoSEQ multiplex PCR assay. TCRdb holds this immuneACCESS table with in-frame rearrangements only. Some clones are missing; in checked studies, unresolved V genes explain under half, and the rest has no known cause. This sample is represented by under 250,000 clones; 75% to 90% of them were singletons. Around 26% of the sample goes to the ten largest clones. The material sequenced was peripheral blood. These receptors came from a middle-aged man with acute or convalescent COVID-19.

V is TRBV20-1 and J is TRBJ1-5, with D uncertain. In germline, CDR1 is DFQATT, CDR2 SNEGSKA (reference sequence). The CDR3 contains 12 residues. The V gene lost 3 bases and the J gene lost 7 bases, with 10 bases spanning the gap. The CDR3 is CSASMGDQPQHF. CDR3 nucleotide sequence: TGCAGTGCTAGTATGGGAGACCAGCCCCAGCATTTT.

The V gene is TRBV19, the J gene TRBJ1-2; 7 bases align to TRBD1. Germline V gene sequence: CDR1 LNHDA, CDR2 SQIVND (reference sequence). The CDR3 is made up of 13 amino acids. Germline trimming cut 11 bases from V and 4 bases from J; bases unmatched to any gene: 10. Here the CDR3 reads CAGKAKGAYGYTF. The CDR3 bases are TGTGCCGGCAAGGCCAAGGGGGCCTATGGCTACACCTTC.

The chain is built from TRBV7-6 and TRBJ2-7, with 7 bases lining up with TRBD2. The CDR3 loop spans 15 amino acids. V shed 3 bases and J 0 bases; nucleotides not matched to a gene: 5. Germline V lookup: CDR1 SGHVS, CDR2 FNYEAQ. The CDR3 sequence: CASSLGSGPSYEQYF. The CDR3 nucleotides are TGTGCCAGCAGCTTGGGTAGCGGGCCCTCCTACGAGCAGTACTTC.

V and J are TRBV25-1 and TRBJ2-3; D is perhaps TRBD2 (5 bases). This CDR3 spans 15 amino acids. V lost 5 bases, J lost 0 bases, and 12 bases lay in between. Germline CDR1 and CDR2: MGHDK and SYGVNS. CDR3: CASSSSGVSTDTQYF. The CDR3 DNA reads as TGTGCCAGCAGTTCCAGCGGAGTTAGCACAGATACGCAGTATTTT.

CDR3 sequence reads: CAWTGQGNTEAFF. The CDR3, as DNA: TGTGCCTGGACCGGACAGGGAAACACTGAAGCTTTCTTT. The J gene is TRBJ1-1, the V gene TRBV30; TRBD1 aligns across 8 bases. V shed 4 bases and J 2 bases; nucleotides not matched to a gene: 3. The CDR3 is 13 residues long. The germline V gene has CDR1 GTSNPN and CDR2 SVGIG (reference sequence).

The chain couples TRBV27 to TRBJ2-2; TRBD2 matches 8 bases. V lost 6 bases, J lost 6 bases, and 6 bases stayed unmatched. CDR1 is MNHEY and CDR2 is SMNVEV in the germline V gene (reference sequence). This CDR3 has 14 residues. CDR3 DNA: TGTGCCAGCAGCGCACGGGAGGGCGCCGGGGAGCTGTTTTTT. Translated: CASSAREGAGELFF.

The V and J genes are TRBV28 and TRBJ1-6; no clear D. The CDR3 is 14 amino acids. V dropped 6 bases and J dropped 6 bases, with 12 bases sitting between them. In germline, CDR1 is MDHEN, CDR2 SYDVKM. The CDR3 DNA reads TGTGCCAGCAGCACCCCCGCGTTTAATTCACCCCTCCACTTT. As protein: CASSTPAFNSPLHF.

The J gene is TRBJ2-7, the V gene TRBV30; TRBD2 aligns across 8 bases. In germline, CDR1 is GTSNPN, CDR2 SVGIG (reference sequence). V trimming: 3 bases; J trimming: 5 bases; junction bases outside the gene matches: 9. This CDR3 is 14 amino acids long. The CDR3 here is CAWSPPAGVHEQYF. The CDR3, as DNA: TGTGCCTGGAGCCCCCCAGCGGGAGTCCACGAGCAGTACTTC.

V usage is TRBV7-2 and J usage is TRBJ2-1; 8 bases match TRBD2. CDR3 size: 17 residues. CDR1 and CDR2 (germline): SGHTA, FQGNSA. V was clipped by 1 base and J by 7 bases; unmatched bases: 12. The CDR3 is CASSLGRGAGARNEQFF. As DNA, the CDR3 is TGTGCCAGCAGCTTAGGAAGGGGAGCGGGAGCGAGAAATGAGCAGTTCTTC.

Worth noting for this clone: The sample carries other DNA sequences with the same CDR3. This rearrangement joins TRBV19 to TRBJ2-1; 12 bases map to TRBD2. Germline trimming cut 3 bases from V and 6 bases from J; bases unmatched to any gene: 6. The V gene's germline CDR1 is LNHDA and CDR2 SQIVND (reference sequence). CDR3 size: 16 residues. This chain's CDR3 is CASSIRLAGGLNEQFF. Here the CDR3 DNA reads TGTGCCAGTAGTATCCGCCTAGCGGGAGGGCTCAATGAGCAGTTCTTC.

In DNA form, the CDR3 reads TGTGCCAGCAGCTTAGGACCGGGACTACCCCGCACAGATACGCAGTATTTT. Translated: CASSLGPGLPRTDTQYF. The V call is TRBV7-8, the J call TRBJ2-3; TRBD2 aligns across 7 bases. The ends lost 1 base at V and 1 base at J; junction bases unmatched: 8. CDR3 length: 17 amino acids. Germline CDR1 reads SGHVS; CDR2 reads FQNEAQ.

The genes are TRBV30 and TRBJ2-1; D uncertain. V lost 1 base and J 5 bases, leaving 9 bases between the germline ends. The CDR3 consists of 13 residues. The V gene's germline CDR1 is GTSNPN and CDR2 SVGIG (reference sequence). The DNA of the CDR3 is TGTGCCTGGAGTGGTGGCACTAACAATGAGCAGTTCTTC. Translating gives CAWSGGTNNEQFF.

The chain carries TRBV19 and TRBJ2-5, with 8 bases lining up with TRBD1. The CDR3 is 13 amino acids. J lost 5 bases, V lost 4 bases, and 3 bases had no gene match. Germline V gives CDR1 LNHDA, CDR2 SQIVND (reference sequence). The CDR3: CASSKRTGETQYF. The DNA for the CDR3 is TGTGCCAGTAGTAAGAGGACAGGGGAGACCCAGTACTTC. The complete variable domain, with remaining parts taken from reference TRBV19 and TRBJ2-5, reads DGGITQSPKYLFRKEGQNVTLSCEQNLNHDAMYWYRQDPGQGLRLIYYSQIVNDFQKGDIAEGYSVSREKKESFPLTVTSAQKNPTAFYLCASSKRTGETQYFGPGTRLLVL.

CDR3: CASSFRDRENTEAFF. The CDR3 DNA follows: TGCGCCAGCAGCTTCCGGGACAGGGAGAACACTGAAGCTTTCTTT. The chain has TRBV4-1 and TRBJ1-1; 9 bases line up with TRBD1. V was clipped by 5 bases and J by 1 base; unmatched bases: 5. Germline values: CDR1 MGHRA, CDR2 YSYEKL. The CDR3 has 15 residues.

This clone showed up just a few times. The chain has TRBV19 and TRBJ2-3; unclear D gene. Trimming took 6 bases from V and 5 from J, leaving 6 bases between them. Germline CDR1 and CDR2: LNHDA and SQIVND (reference sequence). CDR3 length: 11 amino acids. The DNA of the CDR3 is TGTGCCAGTAGGGCGGTAGATACGCAGTATTTT. As protein: CASRAVDTQYF.

This sequence joins TRBV29-1 and TRBJ1-2; 7 nucleotides align to TRBD1. Per germline, CDR1 SQVTM and CDR2 ANQGSEA. CDR3 size: 15 residues. J lost 2 bases, V lost 2 bases, and 8 bases had no gene match. The CDR3 DNA follows: TGCAGCGTTGAAAACAGGGGTTCGGCAAACTATGGCTACACCTTC. Translating gives CSVENRGSANYGYTF.

This chain uses TRBV29-1 with TRBJ1-4; TRBD1 matches at 7 bases. The trim removed 4 bases at V and 5 bases at J, leaving 7 bases unmatched. Per the germline V gene, CDR1 is SQVTM and CDR2 is ANQGSEA. CDR3 length: 14 amino acids. CDR3 nucleotides: TGCAGCGTTGTCTCCGGGACAGACAATGAAAAACTGTTTTTT. Its translation: CSVVSGTDNEKLFF.

This clone was seen a few times. The chain has TRBV5-6 and TRBJ1-2; the D is unclear. V lost 1 base and J 8 bases, leaving 12 bases between the germline ends. Per germline, CDR1 SGHDT and CDR2 YYEEEE. The CDR3 totals 13 residues. This chain's CDR3 is CASSLFGLGGYTF. Written as DNA, the CDR3 is TGTGCCAGCAGCTTGTTTGGGTTGGGCGGCTACACCTTC.

The V gene is TRBV3-1 (or the pseudogene TRBV3-2), the J gene TRBJ2-7; TRBD2 agrees at 7 bases. V gave up 1 base and J gave up 4 bases; unmatched junction bases: 4. The CDR3 totals 14 residues. The germline CDR1 and CDR2 sequences are LGHDT and YNNKEL (reference sequence). In DNA, the CDR3 is TGTGCCAGCAGCCAAGGGACTAGACTTTACGAGCAGTACTTC. Protein product: CASSQGTRLYEQYF.

This chain links TRBV4-2 with TRBJ2-4; 7 bases are shared with TRBD2. This CDR3 is 16 amino acids long. Germline CDR1 LGHNA, CDR2 YNFKEQ. The V gene end was trimmed by 4 bases and the J gene end by 0 bases; junction bases not matched to a gene: 6. CDR3 in amino acids: CASSPSGELAKNIQYF. CDR3 sequence (DNA): TGTGCCAGCAGCCCTAGCGGAGAGCTAGCCAAAAACATTCAGTACTTC.